This T cell receptor (beta chain) originates from a study of OX40 agonist ivuxolimab in advanced cancers. Study summary: Every 2 weeks, ivuxolimab was infused into the patients intravenously at between 0.01 and 10 mg/kg. Of the patients, three showed partial responses, one with hepatocellular carcinoma and two with cutaneous melanoma.

This CDR3 comprises 16 residues. The germline V gene has CDR1 MDHEN and CDR2 SYDVKM. The junction had 10 bases not matched to a gene; V was cut back by 5 bases and J by 3 bases. On this clone itself: What it recognizes is unknown.

The data were produced by immunoSEQ multiplex PCR, yet TCRdb's version contains in-frame clones alone and is incomplete. This sample yields under 40,000 clones, of which roughly 80% are seen a single time; about 12% belongs to the top ten. Prior autoimmune disease or systemic immunosuppression barred patients. Study-wide results and limits: The study found among the lowest clonal expansion in partial responders at 0.1-3.0 mg/kg.

This clonotype originated in an adult with an advanced solid tumor such as melanoma, head and neck, liver or kidney cancer. The sequencing here drew on CD4+ or CD8+ T cells sorted from blood, taken in a trial of the OX40 agonist ivuxolimab. The chain joins TRBV28 to TRBJ1-3, with TRBD1 identical over 7 bases. CDR3: CASSLPGGVGGNTIYF. For the CDR3, the DNA is TGTGCCAGCAGTCTACCAGGGGGGGTGGGTGGAAACACCATATATTTT.